Included here is one T cell receptor beta chain sequence, with context. The data are from a study of blood T cell repertoires in COVID-19. Study background: Both acute and convalescent COVID-19 samples were obtained from the United States, Italy and Spain. Sources were T cells, B-cell-depleted T cells, or PBMCs; the material itself was cDNA or gDNA.

Original processing methods: It was from reference gene primer amplification that nucleated cell counts were estimated. Clones were read by immunoSEQ multiplex PCR, and TCRdb kept only the in-frame ones, dropping some. V, J and clone size are taken as reported in that table, and D and trimming were inferred from the DNA itself. The data contain about 24,000 clones, nearly 90% of them seen just once; the ten biggest clones take up around 8.9%. Germline CDR1 is SNHLY and CDR2 is FYNNEI. The V segment lost 5 bases and the J segment 3 bases; nucleotides outside the gene matches: 1. The CDR3 loop spans 14 amino acids.

The specimen was peripheral blood. The chain employs TRBV2 and TRBJ2-3; TRBD2 aligns across 11 bases. The sequence came from a man in his 70s with acute or convalescent COVID-19. The CDR3 loop is CASSRTSGTDTQYF. The CDR3 DNA is TGTGCCAGCAGTCGGACTAGCGGGACAGATACGCAGTATTTT.